This is a list of T cell receptor beta chains from one sample in a study of T cell responses to AZD1222 COVID-19 vaccine. Produced via immunoSEQ multiplex PCR; TCRdb's table is partial and in-frame only. The table lists roughly 100,000 clones, about nine tenths of them singletons. The sample in question was peripheral blood, obtained 28 days after the second dose of the MenACWY control vaccine. These receptors were obtained from an adult who received the MenACWY meningococcal vaccine as a control. Both conserved end residues are trimmed from each CDR3.

>TRBV18
ASSPTGGSGNTIY
>TRBV6-2/TRBV6-3
ASSALGGRGETQY
>TRBV4-3
ASSQDTGTGGIGYT
>TRBV28
ASTQGLGQGARGYGYT
>TRBV7-3
ASRPTTGVTNEKLF
>TRBV5-5
ASRGWGTGDKNIQY
>TRBV29-1
SVPSGTGEAF
>TRBV15
ATSRGLPFGEQY
>TRBV18
ASSPVLGGADSPLH
>TRBV5-5
ASSAASGNTIY
>TRBV12-3/TRBV12-4
ASSSFRAYEQY
>TRBV12-3/TRBV12-4
ASSFPPANEQF
>TRBV2
ASSDSWEDGQPQH
>TRBV9
ASSGLLAGASNEQF
>TRBV5-1
ASSLEGVGSPLH
>TRBV28
ASSLAGTGGAVSPLH
>TRBV18
ASSPPLLNTEAF
>TRBV12-3/TRBV12-4
ASSFGVNEQY
>TRBV10-3
AISPGTGPDGYT
>TRBV10-3
AIRDRNYGYT
>TRBV28
ASSLEKTGGRQGGYT
>TRBV5-1
ASSLFWETQY
>TRBV6-1
ASSEAGGGGGYNEQF
>TRBV7-3
ASSLTLAHQEY
>TRBV18
ASSPTAGNNEKLF
>TRBV28
ASSSDSGGNTIY